This T cell receptor (beta chain) was obtained from a study of T cell changes during pregnancy in multiple sclerosis. Assay: immunoSEQ multiplex PCR; the TCRdb copy retains only in-frame clones and omits some. The sample contains about 54,000 clones, around 90% of which appear only once. The V gene end was trimmed by 5 bases and the J gene end by 7 bases; junction bases not matched to a gene: 7. The CDR3 runs 13 residues. The germline V gene has CDR1 SGHTA and CDR2 FQGNSA. The chain uses TRBV7-2 and TRBJ2-7; 8 bases align to TRBD1. This receptor was identified in a female donor in good health, enrolled as a control in a pregnancy study. Sequenced material: peripheral blood, taken after pregnancy. The CDR3: CASSPDRGREQYF. CDR3 bases: TGTGCCAGCAGCCCCGACAGGGGAAGAGAGCAGTACTTC. The whole variable domain, filled in from reference TRBV7-2 and TRBJ2-7, reads GAGVSQSPSNKVTEKGKDVELRCDPISGHTALYWYRQSLGQGLEFLIYFQGNSAPDKSGLPSDRFSAERTGGSVSTLTIQRTQQEDSAVYLCASSPDRGREQYFGPGTRLTVT.